These 21 T cell receptor beta chains were sequenced from one sample in a study of shared clonotypes between healthy human individuals (dated by TCRdb to the early 2020s). Library method: the immunoSEQ multiplex PCR assay. Sourced from immuneACCESS, this table was stored by TCRdb with only in-frame sequences that have V and J called. A share of the clones is absent; for the studies checked, an unresolved V gene accounts for under half, and the remainder has no known explanation. Present in this sample are a few hundred thousand clones, about nine tenths of which were seen just once. Of the sample, 15% to 20% is held by the ten largest clones. The sequencing sample was made of memory CD8+ T cells sorted from blood. What the cell subset or site label conveys for this sample: CD45RO+ cells pooled with CCR7-negative TemRA cells. All receptors derive from a man between 18 and 35 years old in good health.

This chain uses TRBV7-2 with TRBJ1-5, with D uncertain. The germline CDR1 and CDR2 sequences are SGHTA and FQGNSA. The ends were cut back, 3 bases at V and 7 bases at J, with 10 bases in the middle. The CDR3 is 13 residues long. CDR3 coding DNA: TGTGCCAGCAGCTTTGGTCTCCGGCAGCCCCAGCATTTT. This encodes CASSFGLRQPQHF.

The chain couples TRBV9 to TRBJ2-2; 10 nucleotides match TRBD2. The V and J ends lost 3 bases and 8 bases, in that order; junction bases with no gene match: 10. Germline V lookup: CDR1 SGDLS, CDR2 YYNGEE. The CDR3 is 16 residues long. This CDR3 is CASSGTSSGSGGELFF. CDR3 sequence (DNA): TGTGCCAGCAGCGGAACGTCTAGCGGGAGTGGGGGGGAGCTGTTTTTT.

The J gene is TRBJ2-5, the V gene TRBV19, with D possibly called TRBD1 or TRBD2 (5 bases each). CDR1 is LNHDA and CDR2 is SQIVND in the germline V gene (reference sequence). This CDR3 contains 18 residues. Trimming took off 6 bases at V and 3 bases at J, with 26 bases between the two ends. The CDR3 reads CASSHSFPGLKFEETQYF. Written as DNA, the CDR3 is TGTGCCAGTAGCCACTCGTTCCCGGGGCTGAAATTCGAAGAGACCCAGTACTTC.

The chain couples TRBV10-3 to TRBJ2-1; 9 bases are a match to TRBD2. CDR3 length equals 16 residues. CDR1 is ENHRY and CDR2 is SYGVKD in the germline V gene. The V gene end was trimmed by 3 bases and the J gene end by 4 bases; junction bases not matched to a gene: 7. In nucleotides, the CDR3 is TGTGCCATCAGTGAAATCTTAGCGGGGGTTTACAATGAGCAGTTCTTC. Its protein product is CAISEILAGVYNEQFF.

To note about this clone: One end of the junction does not line up with germline, which may come from a read error. V usage is TRBV7-9 and J usage is TRBJ2-5; 7 bases line up with TRBD1. CDR1 is SEHNR and CDR2 is FQNEAQ in the germline V gene (reference sequence). The CDR3 has 14 amino acids. The CDR3 nucleotides are TGTGCCAGCAGCTTAGAGACAGGGTGGCCCTATGCGAACTTC. As protein: CASSLETGWPYANF.

This clone was detected only a few times. The chain links TRBV9 to TRBJ2-7; D unresolved. Germline CDR1 is SGDLS and CDR2 is YYNGEE. This CDR3 contains 13 residues. Deletions cut 0 bases from V and 2 bases from J, with 6 bases between. DNA for the CDR3: TGTGCCAGCAGCGTAGATTGGGCCTACGAGCAGTACTTC. Amino acids: CASSVDWAYEQYF.

As to this clone: Other DNA sequences in the sample encode the same CDR3. The rearrangement uses TRBV6-5 and TRBJ2-3; 11 nucleotides match TRBD2. CDR1 is MNHEY, CDR2 SVGAGI, per germline. With 7 bases clipped from V and 4 bases from J, the junction kept 4 bases outside the gene matches. The CDR3 totals 14 residues. The CDR3 region is CASTPLAGADTQYF. Here the CDR3 DNA reads TGTGCCAGCACCCCACTAGCGGGAGCAGATACGCAGTATTTT.

The genes are TRBV9 and TRBJ1-1; TRBD1 aligns across 8 bases. The V gene's germline CDR1 is SGDLS and CDR2 YYNGEE. This CDR3 has 15 residues. V gave up 4 bases and J gave up 0 bases; unmatched junction bases: 5. CDR3 nucleotides: TGTGCCAGCAGCCCGTGGACAGGGATGAACACTGAAGCTTTCTTT. Translating it yields CASSPWTGMNTEAFF.

The sample holds one count of this clone. This chain uses TRBV11-2 with TRBJ1-2; the match to TRBD1 covers 8 bases. CDR1 SGHAT and CDR2 FQNNGV come from the germline V gene. Germline trimming cut 5 bases from V and 2 bases from J; bases unmatched to any gene: 16. This CDR3 contains 18 residues. The CDR3 sequence: CASSPMGGTQGANYGYTF. The CDR3 DNA follows: TGTGCCAGCAGCCCCATGGGGGGAACCCAGGGGGCGAACTATGGCTACACCTTC.

The chain is built from TRBV5-6 and TRBJ1-5; possible D gene TRBD1, 6 bases. CDR3 length equals 18 residues. Looked up from germline, CDR1 is SGHDT and CDR2 is YYEEEE. V lost 0 bases to trimming and J lost 5 bases, with 21 bases between them. The CDR3 loop reads CASSLEIIGDTPYQPQHF. The CDR3 DNA reads TGTGCCAGCAGCTTGGAAATCATCGGGGACACCCCGTATCAGCCCCAGCATTTT.

About this clone itself: The identical CDR3 is also encoded by other nucleotide sequences in the sample. This chain uses TRBV27 with TRBJ2-7; D call uncertain. The CDR3 runs 14 residues. The V end lost 0 bases, the J end lost 0 bases, and 6 bases lay between the germline ends. Per germline, CDR1 MNHEY and CDR2 SMNVEV (reference sequence). The CDR3 region has the DNA TGTGCCAGCAGTTTATCGGGCTCCTCCTACGAGCAGTACTTC. Residues: CASSLSGSSYEQYF.

The chain recombines TRBV19 with TRBJ2-1; TRBD1 or TRBD2 may be the D gene (5 bases each). Trimming removed 8 bases at V and 4 bases at J, with 15 bases between. The CDR3 runs to 14 residues. The germline CDR1 and CDR2 sequences are LNHDA and SQIVND (reference sequence). CDR3 loop: CASHQGGRYNEQFF. The CDR3 nucleotides are TGTGCCAGTCACCAGGGCGGGCGGTACAATGAGCAGTTCTTC.

This clone was detected once. V and J are TRBV5-6 and TRBJ2-6; D is undetermined. The CDR3 length is 18 residues. Trimming took 6 bases from V and 0 from J, leaving 19 bases between them. Germline V CDR1 and CDR2: SGHDT, YYEEEE. The CDR3 spells CASNVGWGSLSGANVLTF. CDR3 coding DNA: TGTGCCAGCAACGTTGGATGGGGTTCCCTCTCTGGGGCCAACGTCCTGACTTTC.

The V gene is TRBV4-3, the J gene TRBJ2-1; a weak D match, TRBD2 (5 bases). From germline, CDR1 is LGHNA and CDR2 YSLEER. The V and J ends lost 1 base and 15 bases respectively, with 19 bases between them. The CDR3 length is 14 residues. The CDR3 region is CASSQGPGSASGFF. CDR3 DNA sequence: TGCGCCAGCAGCCAAGGTCCGGGATCGGCATCGGGGTTCTTC.

This rearrangement joins TRBV9 to TRBJ2-1; 9 nucleotides match TRBD2. CDR1 SGDLS and CDR2 YYNGEE come from the germline V gene. The CDR3 length is 16 residues. Losses at the gene ends were 4 bases for V and 4 bases for J; bases not matched to a gene: 9. CDR3 amino acids: CASSPYVSGGYNEQFF. The CDR3 region has the DNA TGTGCCAGCAGCCCCTACGTTAGCGGGGGTTACAATGAGCAGTTCTTC. Variable domain in full (rest from reference TRBV9 and TRBJ2-1): DSGVTQTPKHLITATGQRVTLRCSPRSGDLSVYWYQQSLDQGLQFLIQYYNGEERAKGNILERFSAQQFPDLHSELNLSSLELGDSALYFCASSPYVSGGYNEQFFGPGTRLTVL.

With respect to this clone: A far larger clone is one nucleotide away, so this likely arose from a read error. This chain links TRBV27 with TRBJ2-3; TRBD2 is a possible D gene (5 bases). V was cut by 2 bases and J by 5 bases, with 11 bases left in between. CDR3 length: 14 residues. Germline V lookup: CDR1 MNHEY, CDR2 SMNVEV (reference sequence). The CDR3 region has the DNA TGTGCCAGCAGTTTAAGCGGTCTGATAGATACGCAGTATTTT. Its translation is CASSLSGLIDTQYF.

The rearrangement joins TRBV14 to TRBJ2-2, with D possibly being TRBD1 (5 bases). The CDR3 extends over 17 amino acids. Per germline, CDR1 SGHDN and CDR2 FVKESK. With 0 bases removed from V and 3 bases from J, the gap between germline ends came to 14 bases. The CDR3: CASSQDRAGFYTGELFF. The CDR3 region has the DNA TGTGCCAGCAGCCAAGATCGGGCAGGGTTTTACACCGGGGAGCTGTTTTTT.

This clone was counted once. This chain links TRBV11-2 with TRBJ2-7, with D possibly called TRBD1 or TRBD2 (5 bases each). The CDR3 has 14 residues. Trimming left V 5 bases short and J 3 bases short, with 14 bases between. Germline CDR1 reads SGHAT; CDR2 reads FQNNGV. In DNA, the CDR3 is TGTGCCAGCAGCACCCGGGACGGGAACTACGAGCAGTACTTC. Its protein is CASSTRDGNYEQYF.

The rearrangement joins TRBV4-2 to TRBJ2-5; D may be TRBD2 (5 bases). There are 15 residues in the CDR3. V was pared by 0 bases and J by 2 bases, with 10 bases between. Germline CDR1 LGHNA, CDR2 YNFKEQ. The CDR3 loop reads CASSQDFSGQETQYF. In DNA form, the CDR3 reads TGTGCCAGCAGCCAAGATTTTTCGGGGCAAGAGACCCAGTACTTC.

The chain combines TRBV5-6 with TRBJ2-3; 12 positions match TRBD2. Unmatched junction bases numbered 7, after V lost 3 bases and J lost 5 bases. The CDR3 runs 16 residues. CDR1 SGHDT and CDR2 YYEEEE come from the germline V gene. The CDR3 coding sequence is TGTGCCAGCAGCTGGGACCGACTAGCGGGAGTAGATACGCAGTATTTT. This sequence encodes CASSWDRLAGVDTQYF.

This chain connects TRBV2 to TRBJ1-2; possibly TRBD1 for D (5 bases). With 2 bases removed from V and 2 bases from J, the gap between germline ends came to 9 bases. Germline CDR1 and CDR2: SNHLY and FYNNEI. The CDR3 loop spans 14 amino acids. CDR3 residues: CASSEWGGNYGYTF. In nucleotides, the CDR3 is TGTGCCAGCAGTGAATGGGGCGGGAACTATGGCTACACCTTC.